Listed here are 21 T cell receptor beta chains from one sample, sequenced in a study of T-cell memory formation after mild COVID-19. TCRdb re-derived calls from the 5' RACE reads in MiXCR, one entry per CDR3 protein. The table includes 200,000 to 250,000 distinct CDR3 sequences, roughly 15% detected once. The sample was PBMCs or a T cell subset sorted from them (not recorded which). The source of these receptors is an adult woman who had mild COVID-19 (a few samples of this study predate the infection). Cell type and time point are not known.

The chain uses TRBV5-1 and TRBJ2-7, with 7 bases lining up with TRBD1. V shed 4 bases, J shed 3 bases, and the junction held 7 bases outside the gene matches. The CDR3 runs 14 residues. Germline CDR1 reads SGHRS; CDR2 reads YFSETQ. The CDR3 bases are TGCGCCAGCAGCAGTGGGGACAGATTCTACGAGCAGTACTTC. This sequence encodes CASSSGDRFYEQYF.

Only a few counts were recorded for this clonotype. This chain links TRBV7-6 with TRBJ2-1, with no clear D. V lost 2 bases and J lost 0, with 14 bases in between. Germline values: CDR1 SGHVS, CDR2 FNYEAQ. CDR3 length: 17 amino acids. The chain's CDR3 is CASSLTTWGSSYNEQFF. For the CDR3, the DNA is TGTGCCAGCAGCTTAACGACATGGGGAAGCTCCTACAATGAGCAGTTCTTC.

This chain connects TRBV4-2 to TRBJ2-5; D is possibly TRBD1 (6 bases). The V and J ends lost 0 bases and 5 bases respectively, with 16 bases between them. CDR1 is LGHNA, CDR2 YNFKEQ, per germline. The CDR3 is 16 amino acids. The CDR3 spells CASSQETGQGHETQYF. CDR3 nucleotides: TGTGCCAGCAGCCAAGAAACGGGCCAGGGGCACGAGACCCAGTACTTC.

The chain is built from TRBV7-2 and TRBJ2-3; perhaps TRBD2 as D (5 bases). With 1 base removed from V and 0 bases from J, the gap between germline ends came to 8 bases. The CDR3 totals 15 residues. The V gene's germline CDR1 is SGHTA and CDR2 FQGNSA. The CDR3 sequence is CASSLVGISTDTQYF. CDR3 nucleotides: TGTGCCAGCAGCTTAGTCGGGATAAGCACAGATACGCAGTATTTT. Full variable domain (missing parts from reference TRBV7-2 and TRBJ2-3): GAGVSQSPSNKVTEKGKDVELRCDPISGHTALYWYRQSLGQGLEFLIYFQGNSAPDKSGLPSDRFSAERTGGSVSTLTIQRTQQEDSAVYLCASSLVGISTDTQYFGPGTRLTVL.

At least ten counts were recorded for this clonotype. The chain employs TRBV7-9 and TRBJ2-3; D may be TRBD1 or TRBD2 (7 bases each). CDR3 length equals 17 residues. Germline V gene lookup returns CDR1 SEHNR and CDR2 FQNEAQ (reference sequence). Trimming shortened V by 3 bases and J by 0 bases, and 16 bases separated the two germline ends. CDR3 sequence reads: CASSFPLQGGSTDTQYF. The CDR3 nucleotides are TGTGCCAGCAGCTTCCCCCTTCAGGGGGGGAGCACAGATACGCAGTATTTT.

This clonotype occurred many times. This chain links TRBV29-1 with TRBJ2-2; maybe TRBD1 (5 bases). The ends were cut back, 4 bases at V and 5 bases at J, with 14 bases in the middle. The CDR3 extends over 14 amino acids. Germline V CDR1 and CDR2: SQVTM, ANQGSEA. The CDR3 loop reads CSVVKPKGTGELFF. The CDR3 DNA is TGCAGCGTTGTAAAGCCGAAGGGGACCGGGGAGCTGTTTTTT.

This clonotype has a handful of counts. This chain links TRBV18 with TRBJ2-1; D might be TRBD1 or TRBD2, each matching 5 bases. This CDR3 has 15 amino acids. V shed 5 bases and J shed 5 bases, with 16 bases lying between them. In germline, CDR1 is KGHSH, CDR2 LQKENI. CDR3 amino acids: CASSDRGWSNNEQFF. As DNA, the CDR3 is TGTGCCAGCTCAGACCGGGGCTGGTCGAACAATGAGCAGTTCTTC.

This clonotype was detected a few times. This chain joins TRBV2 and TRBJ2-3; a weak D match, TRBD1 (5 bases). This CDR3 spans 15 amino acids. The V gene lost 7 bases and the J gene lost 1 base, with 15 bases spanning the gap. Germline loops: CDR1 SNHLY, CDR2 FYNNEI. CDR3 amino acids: CASIQDIYRTDTQYF. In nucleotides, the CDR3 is TGTGCCAGCATTCAGGACATATATCGCACAGATACGCAGTATTTT.

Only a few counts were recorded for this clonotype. In nucleotides, the CDR3 is TGCGCCAGCAGCTCGACACTAGCGGGAGGGCCATCCCCCCACGAGCAGTACTTC. Amino acid sequence: CASSSTLAGGPSPHEQYF. J is TRBJ2-7 and V is TRBV5-1, with 13 bases matching TRBD2. CDR1 and CDR2 (germline): SGHRS, YFSETQ. This CDR3 contains 18 residues. Trimming took 3 bases from V and 5 from J; bases not matched to a gene: 14.

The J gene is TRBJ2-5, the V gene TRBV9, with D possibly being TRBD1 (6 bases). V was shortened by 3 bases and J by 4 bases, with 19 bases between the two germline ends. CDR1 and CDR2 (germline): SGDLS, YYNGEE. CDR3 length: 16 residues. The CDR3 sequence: CASSALGARGGETQYF. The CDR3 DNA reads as TGTGCCAGCAGCGCCCTGGGCGCACGAGGGGGAGAGACCCAGTACTTC.

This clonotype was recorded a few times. This CDR3 reads CASSSIAGGDSYEQYF. The CDR3 DNA follows: TGTGCCAGCAGCTCGATAGCGGGGGGCGACTCCTACGAGCAGTACTTC. The rearrangement links TRBV5-6 to TRBJ2-7; 10 positions match TRBD2. J lost 0 bases, V lost 3 bases, and 6 bases had no gene match. The CDR3 is 16 amino acids. Germline V lookup: CDR1 SGHDT, CDR2 YYEEEE.

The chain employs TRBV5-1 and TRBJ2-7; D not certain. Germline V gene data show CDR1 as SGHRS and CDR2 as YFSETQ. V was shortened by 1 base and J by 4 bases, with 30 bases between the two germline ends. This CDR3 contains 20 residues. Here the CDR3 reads CASSLCTILNLPAGLYEQYF. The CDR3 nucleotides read TGCGCCAGCAGCTTGTGTACTATCTTAAATCTCCCTGCAGGCCTTTACGAGCAGTACTTC.

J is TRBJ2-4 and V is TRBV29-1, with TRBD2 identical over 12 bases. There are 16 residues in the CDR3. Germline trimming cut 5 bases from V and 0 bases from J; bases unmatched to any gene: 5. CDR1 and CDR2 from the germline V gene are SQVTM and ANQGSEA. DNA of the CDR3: TGCAGCGTTACCCTAGCGGGAGGGGTAGCCAAAAACATTCAGTACTTC. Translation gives CSVTLAGGVAKNIQYF. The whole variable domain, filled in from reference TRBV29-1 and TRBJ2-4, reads SAVISQKPSRDICQRGTSLTIQCQVDSQVTMMFWYRQQPGQSLTLIATANQGSEATYESGFVIDKFPISRPNLTFSTLTVSNMSPEDSSIYLCSVTLAGGVAKNIQYFGAGTRLSVL.

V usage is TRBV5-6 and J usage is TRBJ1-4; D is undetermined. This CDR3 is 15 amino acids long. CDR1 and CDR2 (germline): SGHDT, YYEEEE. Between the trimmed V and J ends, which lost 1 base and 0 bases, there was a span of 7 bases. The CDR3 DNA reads TGTGCCAGCAGCTTGTCGGCTGCAACTAATGAAAAACTGTTTTTT. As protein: CASSLSAATNEKLFF.

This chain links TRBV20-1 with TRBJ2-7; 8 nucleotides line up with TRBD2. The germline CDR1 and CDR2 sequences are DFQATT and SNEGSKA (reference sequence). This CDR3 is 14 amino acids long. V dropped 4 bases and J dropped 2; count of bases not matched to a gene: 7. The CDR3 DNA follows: TGCAGTGCTATTTCGGAGCGGGAGACCTACGAGCAGTACTTC. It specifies CSAISERETYEQYF.

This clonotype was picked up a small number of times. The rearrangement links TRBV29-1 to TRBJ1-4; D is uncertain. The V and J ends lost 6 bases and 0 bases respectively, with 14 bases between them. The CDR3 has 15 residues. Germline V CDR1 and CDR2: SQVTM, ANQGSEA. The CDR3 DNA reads TGCAGCGTGAGCGGTCAGATCTCAACTAATGAAAAACTGTTTTTT. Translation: CSVSGQISTNEKLFF.

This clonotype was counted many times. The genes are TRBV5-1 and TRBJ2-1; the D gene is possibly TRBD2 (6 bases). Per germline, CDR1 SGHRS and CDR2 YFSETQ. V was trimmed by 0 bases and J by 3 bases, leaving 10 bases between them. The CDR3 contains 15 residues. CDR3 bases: TGCGCCAGCAGCTTGGTCGGAGGGAGCTACAATGAGCAGTTCTTC. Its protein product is CASSLVGGSYNEQFF. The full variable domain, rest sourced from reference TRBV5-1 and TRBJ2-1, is KAGVTQTPRYLIKTRGQQVTLSCSPISGHRSVSWYQQTPGQGLQFLFEYFSETQRNKGNFPGRFSGRQFSNSRSEMNVSTLELGDSALYLCASSLVGGSYNEQFFGPGTRLTVL.

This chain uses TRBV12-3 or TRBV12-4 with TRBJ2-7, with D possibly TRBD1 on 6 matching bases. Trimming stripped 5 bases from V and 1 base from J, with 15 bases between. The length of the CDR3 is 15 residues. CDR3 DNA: TGTGCCAGCAGTCCAGGGGCCCCTTCGTCCTACGAGCAGTACTTC. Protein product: CASSPGAPSSYEQYF.

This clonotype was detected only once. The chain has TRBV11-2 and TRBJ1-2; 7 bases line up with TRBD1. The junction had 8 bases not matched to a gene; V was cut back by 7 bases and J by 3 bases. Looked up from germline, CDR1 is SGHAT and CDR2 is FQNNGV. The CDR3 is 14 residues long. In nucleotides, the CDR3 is TGTGCCAGCACCCGAACAGGGGCTCACTATGGCTACACCTTC. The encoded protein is CASTRTGAHYGYTF.

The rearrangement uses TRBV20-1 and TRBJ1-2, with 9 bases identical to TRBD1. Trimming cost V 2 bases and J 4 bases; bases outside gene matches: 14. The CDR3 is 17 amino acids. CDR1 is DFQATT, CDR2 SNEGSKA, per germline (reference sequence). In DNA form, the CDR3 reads TGCAGTGCTAGACTCCGGACAGGGGCACTACAATTCTATGGCTACACCTTC. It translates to CSARLRTGALQFYGYTF.

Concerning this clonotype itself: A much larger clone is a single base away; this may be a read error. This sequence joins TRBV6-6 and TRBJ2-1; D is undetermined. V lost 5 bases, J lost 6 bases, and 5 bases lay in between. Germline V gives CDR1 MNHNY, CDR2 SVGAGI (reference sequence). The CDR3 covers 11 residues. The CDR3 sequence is CASSPPNEQFF. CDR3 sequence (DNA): TGTGCCAGCAGTCCCCCCAATGAGCAGTTCTTC.